This T cell receptor beta chain was sequenced for a study of blood T cell repertoires in COVID-19. The study assigned cohorts using participant-reported clinical history. Profiling relied on immunoSEQ multiplex PCR, and the TCRdb table lists in-frame clones only, not all of them. Of around 230,000 clones detected, about 91% appear once; the ten largest clones hold 2% to 2.5%. Germline V lookup: CDR1 LGHNA, CDR2 YSLEER. V was trimmed by 3 bases and J by 7 bases, leaving 9 bases between them. The length of the CDR3 is 13 residues. The clonotype originates from a woman aged 35 to 49 with acute COVID-19. The chain uses TRBV4-3 and TRBJ2-2; a possible D gene is TRBD1 (5 bases). Sequencing was carried out using PBMCs or T cells enriched from blood (not recorded which). The CDR3 DNA is TGCGCCAGCAGCCAGACAGTGAGCGGGGAGCTGTTTTTT. Translating gives CASSQTVSGELFF.